This T cell receptor (beta chain) comes out of a study of cytotoxic CD8 clonotypes in ibrutinib-treated CLL. General observations from the study: Shared public clonotypes were rare, and on treatment they either got smaller or stayed the same.

Note on this clone: Its target is unknown.

The table came from immunoSEQ multiplex PCR; TCRdb's copy has only in-frame clones and leaves some out. Of about 84,000 clones in the sample, about 86% are singletons; the top ten hold about 5.8%. J was trimmed by 6 bases and V by 4 bases; bases with no gene match: 6. CDR3 length: 13 amino acids. Looked up from germline, CDR1 is MGHDK and CDR2 is SYGVNS. The input for sequencing was PBMCs, taken before ibrutinib treatment. The clonotype was recovered from a human donor with chronic lymphocytic leukemia. The chain couples TRBV25-1 to TRBJ2-7; 7 nucleotides agree with TRBD1. The DNA of the CDR3 is TGTGCCAGCAGTGGACAGGGAACCTTCGAGCAGTACTTC. It yields the protein CASSGQGTFEQYF.